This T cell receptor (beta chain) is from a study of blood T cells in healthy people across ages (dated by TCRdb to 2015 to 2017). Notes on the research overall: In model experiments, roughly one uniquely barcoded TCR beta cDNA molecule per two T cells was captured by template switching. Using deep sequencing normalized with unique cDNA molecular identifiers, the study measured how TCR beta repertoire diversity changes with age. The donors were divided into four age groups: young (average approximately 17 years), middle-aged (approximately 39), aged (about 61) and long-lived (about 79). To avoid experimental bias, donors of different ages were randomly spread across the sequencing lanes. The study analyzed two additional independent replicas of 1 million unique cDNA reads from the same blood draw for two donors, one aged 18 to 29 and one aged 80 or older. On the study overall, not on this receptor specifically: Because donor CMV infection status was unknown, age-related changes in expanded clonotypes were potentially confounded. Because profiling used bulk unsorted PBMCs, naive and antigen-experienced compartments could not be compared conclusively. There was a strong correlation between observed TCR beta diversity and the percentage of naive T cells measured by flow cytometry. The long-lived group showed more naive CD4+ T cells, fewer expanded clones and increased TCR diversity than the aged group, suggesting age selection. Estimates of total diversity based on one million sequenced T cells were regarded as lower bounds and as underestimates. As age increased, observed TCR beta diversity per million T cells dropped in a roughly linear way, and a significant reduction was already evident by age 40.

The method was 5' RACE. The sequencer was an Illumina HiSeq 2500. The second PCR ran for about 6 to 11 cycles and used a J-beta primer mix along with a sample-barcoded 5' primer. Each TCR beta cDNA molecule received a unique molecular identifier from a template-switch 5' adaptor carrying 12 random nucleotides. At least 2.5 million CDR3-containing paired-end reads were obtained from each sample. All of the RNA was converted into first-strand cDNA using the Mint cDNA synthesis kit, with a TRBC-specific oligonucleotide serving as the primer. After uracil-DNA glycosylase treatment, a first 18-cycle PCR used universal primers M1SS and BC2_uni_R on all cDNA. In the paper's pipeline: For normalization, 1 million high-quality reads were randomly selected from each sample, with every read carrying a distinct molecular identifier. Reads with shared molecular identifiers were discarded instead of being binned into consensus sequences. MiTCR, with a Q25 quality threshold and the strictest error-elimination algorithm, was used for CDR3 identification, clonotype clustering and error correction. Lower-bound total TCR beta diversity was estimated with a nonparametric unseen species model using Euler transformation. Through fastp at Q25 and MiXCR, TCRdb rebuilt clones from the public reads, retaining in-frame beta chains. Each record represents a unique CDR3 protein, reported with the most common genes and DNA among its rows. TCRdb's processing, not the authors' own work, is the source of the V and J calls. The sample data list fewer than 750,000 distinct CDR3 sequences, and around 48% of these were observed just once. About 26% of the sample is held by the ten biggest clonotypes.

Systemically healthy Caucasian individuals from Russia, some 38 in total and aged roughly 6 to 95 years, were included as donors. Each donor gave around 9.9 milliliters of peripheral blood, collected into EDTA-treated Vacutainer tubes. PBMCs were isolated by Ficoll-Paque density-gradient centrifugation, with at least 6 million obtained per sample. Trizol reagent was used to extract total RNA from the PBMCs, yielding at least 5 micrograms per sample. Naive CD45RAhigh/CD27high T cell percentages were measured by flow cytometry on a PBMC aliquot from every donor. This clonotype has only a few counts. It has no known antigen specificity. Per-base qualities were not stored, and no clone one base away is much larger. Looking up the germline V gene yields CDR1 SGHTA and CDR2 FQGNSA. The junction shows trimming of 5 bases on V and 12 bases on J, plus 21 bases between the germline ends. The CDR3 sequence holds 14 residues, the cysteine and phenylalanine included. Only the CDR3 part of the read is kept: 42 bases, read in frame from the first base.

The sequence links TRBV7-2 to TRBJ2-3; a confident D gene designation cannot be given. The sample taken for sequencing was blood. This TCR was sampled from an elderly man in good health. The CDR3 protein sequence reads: CASSRDSGLVVQYF. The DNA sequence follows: TGTGCCAGCAGCAGAGACTCCGGGCTAGTTGTTCAGTATTTT.